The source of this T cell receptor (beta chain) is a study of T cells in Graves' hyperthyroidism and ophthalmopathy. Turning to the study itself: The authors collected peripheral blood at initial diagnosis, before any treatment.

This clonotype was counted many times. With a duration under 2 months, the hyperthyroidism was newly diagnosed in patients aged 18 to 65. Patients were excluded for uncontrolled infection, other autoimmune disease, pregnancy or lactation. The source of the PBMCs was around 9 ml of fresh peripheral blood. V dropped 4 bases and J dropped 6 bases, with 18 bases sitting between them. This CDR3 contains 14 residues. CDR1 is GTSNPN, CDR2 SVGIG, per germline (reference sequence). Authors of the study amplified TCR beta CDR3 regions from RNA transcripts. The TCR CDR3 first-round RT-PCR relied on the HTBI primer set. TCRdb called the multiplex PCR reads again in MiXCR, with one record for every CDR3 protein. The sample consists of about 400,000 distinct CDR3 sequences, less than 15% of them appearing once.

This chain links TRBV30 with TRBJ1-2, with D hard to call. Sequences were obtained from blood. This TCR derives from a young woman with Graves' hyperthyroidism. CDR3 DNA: TGTGCCTGGAAGTTAAATAGGATATTGGATGGCTACACCTTC. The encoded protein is CAWKLNRILDGYTF. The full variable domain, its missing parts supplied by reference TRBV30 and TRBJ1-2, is SQTIHQWPATLVQPVGSPLSLECTVEGTSNPNLYWYRQAAGRGLQLLFYSVGIGQISSEVPQNLSASRPQDRQFILSSKKLLLSDSGFYLCAWKLNRILDGYTFGSGTRLTVV.